These T cell receptor beta chains were read from a single sample in a study of blood T cell repertoires in COVID-19. Measured with immunoSEQ multiplex PCR; TCRdb has only the in-frame clones, and not every one. Of some 290,000 clones listed, about 90% are singletons. Material for sequencing was peripheral blood. The receptors stem from a woman aged 25 to 39 with COVID-19, enrolled during active disease. Each CDR3 is given with its conserved first and last residue. The D gene is left open where the match is weak. The size of a clone is reported for some rows only, either as once, few or many, or as a class for expanded clones.

>TRBV5-1|TRBD1|TRBJ1-1|NA
CASSQGGTGETEAFF
TGCGCCAGCAGCCAAGGCGGGACAGGGGAGACTGAAGCTTTCTTT
>TRBV7-2|NA|TRBJ2-5|NA
CASSLAQRPSQETQYF
TGTGCCAGCAGCTTAGCCCAGCGGCCCTCGCAAGAGACCCAGTACTTC
>TRBV7-6|TRBD2|TRBJ2-7|NA
CASSHGLAGEGTYEQYF
TGTGCCAGCAGCCACGGACTAGCGGGAGAAGGGACCTACGAGCAGTACTTC
>TRBV7-8|NA|TRBJ2-7|NA
CASSSSPGTQGGASYEQYF
TGTGCCAGCAGCTCCTCCCCTGGAACCCAGGGGGGAGCGTCCTACGAGCAGTACTTC
>TRBV19|TRBD1|TRBJ2-1|NA
CASTPAPGQGSNEQFF
TGTGCCAGTACCCCCGCACCGGGACAGGGTAGCAATGAGCAGTTCTTC
>TRBV7-2|NA|TRBJ2-5|NA
CASSSQRLETQYF
TGTGCCAGCAGCTCCCAGAGGCTTGAGACCCAGTACTTC
>TRBV28|NA|TRBJ2-5|NA
CAGGGPQETQYF
TGTGCCGGGGGGGGCCCCCAAGAGACCCAGTACTTC
>TRBV6-5|NA|TRBJ1-3|NA
CASSLDPRSGNTIYF
TGTGCCAGCAGTCTTGACCCGAGGTCTGGAAACACCATATATTTT
>TRBV7-9|TRBD1|TRBJ2-7|NA
CASSFLTGPYEQYF
TGTGCCAGCAGCTTCCTGACAGGGCCCTACGAGCAGTACTTC
>TRBV7-9|NA|TRBJ2-7|NA
CASSLAGSLSSYEQYF
TGTGCCAGCAGCTTGGCCGGGTCCCTGAGCTCCTACGAGCAGTACTTC
>TRBV12-3/TRBV12-4|NA|TRBJ1-1|NA
CASSSFRGLEAFF
TGTGCCAGCAGTTCTTTCAGGGGCCTGGAAGCTTTCTTT
>TRBV7-3|NA|TRBJ1-1|NA
CASSLSGPNTEAFF
TGTGCCAGCAGCTTAAGCGGCCCGAACACTGAAGCTTTCTTT
>TRBV11-1|NA|TRBJ2-3|NA
CASTGLGTQYF
TGTGCCAGTACAGGGTTGGGTACGCAGTATTTT
>TRBV5-1|NA|TRBJ2-3|NA
CASSLATSTDTQYF
TGCGCCAGCAGCTTAGCAACTAGCACAGATACGCAGTATTTT
>TRBV5-4|NA|TRBJ1-4|NA
CASSLDSATNEKLFF
TGTGCCAGCAGCTTGGATTCCGCAACTAATGAAAAACTGTTTTTT
>TRBV6-5|NA|TRBJ2-7|NA
CASSYSRGTVSYEQYF
TGTGCCAGCAGTTACTCACGGGGGACAGTTTCCTACGAGCAGTACTTC
>TRBV7-2|TRBD1|TRBJ2-7|NA
CASRWGQTYEQYF
TGTGCCAGCAGATGGGGACAGACTTACGAGCAGTACTTC
>TRBV5-1|TRBD1|TRBJ2-2|NA
CASSSPGQDTGELFF
TGCGCCAGCAGCTCGCCGGGACAGGACACCGGGGAGCTGTTTTTT
>TRBV6-6|NA|TRBJ2-7|NA
CASSYSRPYEQYF
TGTGCCAGCAGTTACTCGCGGCCTTACGAGCAGTACTTC
>TRBV19|NA|TRBJ2-3|NA
CASSIPSTDTQYF
TGTGCCAGTAGTATACCAAGCACAGATACGCAGTATTTT
>TRBV5-1|NA|TRBJ2-7|NA
CASRSEYEQYF
TGCGCCAGCAGGTCCGAGTACGAGCAGTACTTC
>TRBV19|NA|TRBJ1-5|NA
CASSIRGRAMAQHF
TGTGCCAGTAGTATAAGAGGCAGGGCTATGGCCCAGCATTTT
>TRBV6-5|NA|TRBJ2-3|NA
CASSRTDTQYF
TGTGCCAGCAGTCGGACAGATACGCAGTATTTT
>TRBV6-5|TRBD1|TRBJ2-7|NA
CASSLGQGGIEQYF
TGTGCCAGCAGCTTGGGACAGGGGGGGATCGAGCAGTACTTC
>TRBV4-1|NA|TRBJ1-6|NA
CASSQDHSINSPLHF
TGCGCCAGCAGCCAAGATCACAGTATTAATTCACCCCTCCACTTT
>TRBV2|NA|TRBJ1-6|NA
CASSEGDSDNSPLHF
TGTGCCAGCAGTGAAGGAGACAGTGATAATTCACCCCTCCACTTT
>TRBV7-9|TRBD1|TRBJ1-3|few
CASSKPGQGAGNTIYF
TGTGCCAGCAGCAAACCGGGACAGGGCGCTGGAAACACCATATATTTT
>TRBV5-5|NA|TRBJ1-2|NA
CASSPGANYGYTF
TGTGCCAGCAGTCCGGGAGCTAACTATGGCTACACCTTC
>TRBV19|TRBD1|TRBJ1-1|NA
CASTDLGQALPNTEAFF
TGTGCCAGTACCGACCTGGGACAGGCCCTGCCTAACACTGAAGCTTTCTTT
>TRBV2|NA|TRBJ2-7|NA
CASGRDTMDYEQYF
TGTGCCAGCGGCCGTGACACGATGGACTACGAGCAGTACTTC
>TRBV24-1|TRBD2|TRBJ2-5|NA
CATSDFTGGVQETQYF
TGTGCCACCAGTGATTTTACGGGAGGGGTCCAAGAGACCCAGTACTTC
>TRBV5-3|NA|TRBJ1-5|NA
CVRSLDWNQPQHF
TGTGTCAGAAGCTTGGACTGGAATCAGCCCCAGCATTTT
>TRBV4-3|NA|TRBJ2-1|NA
CASSQLVRAADEQFF
TGCGCCAGCAGCCAACTTGTGAGGGCCGCGGATGAGCAGTTCTTC
>TRBV21-1|NA|TRBJ1-1|NA
CASTQRGSTEAFF
TGTGCCAGCACCCAACGGGGTAGCACTGAAGCTTTCTTT
>TRBV29-1|TRBD2|TRBJ2-3|NA
CSLRAGTTTDTQYF
TGCAGCCTAAGGGCCGGGACTACAACAGATACGCAGTATTTT
>TRBV27|TRBD1|TRBJ2-5|NA
CASSGQGAGEETQYF
TGTGCCAGCAGTGGACAGGGGGCAGGGGAAGAGACCCAGTACTTC
>TRBV3-1/TRBV3-2|TRBD1|TRBJ1-2|NA
CASSLPGQGVYTF
TGTGCCAGCAGCCTACCGGGACAGGGCGTCTACACCTTC
>TRBV6-5|NA|TRBJ2-7|NA
CASRTLQGTYEQYF
TGTGCCAGCAGGACCTTACAGGGAACGTACGAGCAGTACTTC
>TRBV6-5|NA|TRBJ2-7|once
CASSTGDGTAEQYF
TGTGCCAGCAGCACGGGGGATGGGACCGCCGAGCAGTACTTC
>TRBV7-9|NA|TRBJ2-2|few
CASSPLANTGELFF
TGTGCCAGCAGCCCACTAGCGAACACCGGGGAGCTGTTTTTT
>TRBV28|TRBD1|TRBJ1-2|NA
CASGSGTDYGYTF
TGTGCCAGCGGCTCCGGGACAGACTATGGCTACACCTTC
>TRBV4-1|NA|TRBJ1-1|NA
CASSQSPTGNTEAFF
TGCGCCAGCAGCCAATCTCCGACGGGGAACACTGAAGCTTTCTTT
>TRBV7-9|NA|TRBJ1-2|NA
CASSLGAAYTYGYTF
TGTGCCAGCAGCTTAGGGGCAGCTTATACCTATGGCTACACCTTC
>TRBV2|NA|TRBJ1-5|NA
CASKRQAGGNQPQHF
TGTGCCAGCAAACGCCAGGCGGGTGGCAATCAGCCCCAGCATTTT
>TRBV9|TRBD1|TRBJ1-2|NA
CASSLGRGDYGYTF
TGTGCCAGCAGCCTAGGCAGGGGGGACTATGGCTACACCTTC